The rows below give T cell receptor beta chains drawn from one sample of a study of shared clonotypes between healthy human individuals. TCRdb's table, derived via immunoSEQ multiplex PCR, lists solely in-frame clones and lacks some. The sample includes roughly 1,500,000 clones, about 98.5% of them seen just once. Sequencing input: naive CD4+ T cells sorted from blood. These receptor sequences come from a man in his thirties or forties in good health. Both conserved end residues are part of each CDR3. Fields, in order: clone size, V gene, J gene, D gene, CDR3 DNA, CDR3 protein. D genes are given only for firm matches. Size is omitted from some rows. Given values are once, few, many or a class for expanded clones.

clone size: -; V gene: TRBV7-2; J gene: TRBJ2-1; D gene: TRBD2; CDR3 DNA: TGTGCCAGCAGCTTAGTCGGGAGGCTGAATGAGCAGTTCTTC; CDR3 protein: CASSLVGRLNEQFF
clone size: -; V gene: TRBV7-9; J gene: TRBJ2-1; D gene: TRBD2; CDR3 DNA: TGTGCCAGCAGCCCACGGACTAGCGGGTGGAATGAGCAGTTCTTC; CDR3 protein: CASSPRTSGWNEQFF
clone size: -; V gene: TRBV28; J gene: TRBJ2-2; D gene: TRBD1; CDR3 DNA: TGTGCCAGCAGCCCAGGTGGATGGGACAGGGATTTCACCGGGGAGCTGTTTTTT; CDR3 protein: CASSPGGWDRDFTGELFF
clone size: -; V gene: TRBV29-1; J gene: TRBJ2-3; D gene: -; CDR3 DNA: TGCAGCGTTGTAGTGACAGCTAGCACAGATACGCAGTATTTT; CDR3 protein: CSVVVTASTDTQYF
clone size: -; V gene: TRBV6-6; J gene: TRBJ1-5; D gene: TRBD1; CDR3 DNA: TGTGCCAGCATTGAGACAGGGAGGGGCGATCAGCCCCAGCATTTT; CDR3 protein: CASIETGRGDQPQHF
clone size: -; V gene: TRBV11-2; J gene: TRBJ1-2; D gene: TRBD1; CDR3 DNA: TGTGCCAGCAGCTTGTCGACAGGGGATTTTGGCTACACCTTC; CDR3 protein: CASSLSTGDFGYTF
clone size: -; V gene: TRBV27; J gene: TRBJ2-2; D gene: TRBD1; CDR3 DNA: TGTGCCAGCAGACGGACAGGCCTCCCGGACACCGGGGAGCTGTTTTTT; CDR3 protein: CASRRTGLPDTGELFF
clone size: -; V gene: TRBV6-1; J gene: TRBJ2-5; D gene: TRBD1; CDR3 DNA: TGTGCCACTGGGACAGATCTAGAGACCCAGTACTTC; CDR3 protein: CATGTDLETQYF
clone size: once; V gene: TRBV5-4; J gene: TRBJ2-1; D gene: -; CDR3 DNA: TGTGCCGGCCGGGACTTCAGCTCCTACAATGAGCAGTTCTTC; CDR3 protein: CAGRDFSSYNEQFF
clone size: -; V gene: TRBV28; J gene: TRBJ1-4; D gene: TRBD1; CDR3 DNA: TGTGCCAGCTGGGACAGTGGGCGACATGAAAAACTGTTTTTT; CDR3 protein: CASWDSGRHEKLFF
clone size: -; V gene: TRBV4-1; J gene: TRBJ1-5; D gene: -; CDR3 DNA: TGCGCCAGCAGCCAAGTGGACAGAACCAAAGGACAGCATTTT; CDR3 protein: CASSQVDRTKGQHF
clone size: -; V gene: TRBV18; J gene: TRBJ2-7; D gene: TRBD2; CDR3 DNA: TGTGCCAGCTCACCAAAGGCTAGCGGGAGGACGGACCACGAGCAGTACTTC; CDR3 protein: CASSPKASGRTDHEQYF
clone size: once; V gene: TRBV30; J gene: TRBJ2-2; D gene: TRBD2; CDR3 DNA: TGTGCCTTGAGCGGGAGATGGAACACCGGGGAGCTGTTTTTT; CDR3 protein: CALSGRWNTGELFF
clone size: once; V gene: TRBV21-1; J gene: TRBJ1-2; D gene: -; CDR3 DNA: TGTGCCAGCAGCAAAGTTACGGGTACTGTCGGGTTTACCTTC; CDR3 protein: CASSKVTGTVGFTF
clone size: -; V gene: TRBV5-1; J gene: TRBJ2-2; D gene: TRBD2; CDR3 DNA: TGCGCCAGCAGTCAGACTAGCGGGAACACCGGGGAGCTGTTTTTT; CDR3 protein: CASSQTSGNTGELFF
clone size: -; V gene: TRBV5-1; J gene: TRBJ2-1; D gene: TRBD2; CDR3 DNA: TGCGCCAGCAGCGAGACTAGCGGGAGGGACAATGAGCAGTTCTTC; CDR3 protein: CASSETSGRDNEQFF
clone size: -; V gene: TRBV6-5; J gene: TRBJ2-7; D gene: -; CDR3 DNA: TGTGCCAGCAGTTCCTTAGTGAGAGACTACGAGCAGTACTTC; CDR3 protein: CASSSLVRDYEQYF
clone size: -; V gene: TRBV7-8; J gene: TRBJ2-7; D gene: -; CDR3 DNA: TGTGCCAGCAGCTTTAGTCGCCAGGCCAGCTCCTACGAGCAGTACTTC; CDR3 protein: CASSFSRQASSYEQYF
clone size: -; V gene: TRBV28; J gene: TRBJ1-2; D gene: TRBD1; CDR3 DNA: TGTGCCTCACGATCAGGGGGCGCGAGTGGCTACACCTTC; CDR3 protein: CASRSGGASGYTF
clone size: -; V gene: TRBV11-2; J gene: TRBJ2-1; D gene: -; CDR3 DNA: TGTGCCAGCAGCCCCCGGGGAGAACTAACCGGCGGTGAGCAGTTCTTC; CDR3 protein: CASSPRGELTGGEQFF
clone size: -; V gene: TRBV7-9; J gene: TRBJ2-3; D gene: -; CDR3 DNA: TGTGCCAGCAGCTCCACGGGCACGCGAGCAAGCACAGATACGCAGTATTTT; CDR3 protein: CASSSTGTRASTDTQYF
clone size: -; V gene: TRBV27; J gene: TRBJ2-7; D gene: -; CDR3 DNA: TGTGCCAGCAGCTCCAGGTCCCATATTTACTACGAGCAGTACTTC; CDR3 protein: CASSSRSHIYYEQYF
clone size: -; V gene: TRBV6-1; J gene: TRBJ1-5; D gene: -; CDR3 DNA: TGTGCCAGCAGTGTTGAGAGCCCATACCAGCCCCAGCATTTT; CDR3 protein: CASSVESPYQPQHF
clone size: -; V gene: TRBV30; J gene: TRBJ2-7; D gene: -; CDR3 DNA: TGTGCCTGGAGTGGCTATACCGAGCAGTACTTC; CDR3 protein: CAWSGYTEQYF
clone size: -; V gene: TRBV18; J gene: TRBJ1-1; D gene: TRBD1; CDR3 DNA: TGTGCCAGCTCACCTCAACGGACAGGGCTATACACTGAAGCTTTCTTT; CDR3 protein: CASSPQRTGLYTEAFF
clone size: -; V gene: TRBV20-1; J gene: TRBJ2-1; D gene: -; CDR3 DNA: TGCAGTGCTAGTAGCGTCGAGCAGTTCTTC; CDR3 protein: CSASSVEQFF
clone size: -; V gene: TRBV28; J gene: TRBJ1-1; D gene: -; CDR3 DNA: TGTGCCAGCAGTTTCCCATTGAACACTGAAGCTTTCTTT; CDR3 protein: CASSFPLNTEAFF
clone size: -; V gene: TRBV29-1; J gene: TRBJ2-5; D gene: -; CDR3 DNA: TGCAGCGTTGGTAGGGCCCAAGAGACCCAGTACTTC; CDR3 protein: CSVGRAQETQYF
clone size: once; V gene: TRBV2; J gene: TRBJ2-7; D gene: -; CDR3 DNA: TGTGCCAGCAGTGTTGACGGACAAACCTACGAGCAGTACTTC; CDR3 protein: CASSVDGQTYEQYF
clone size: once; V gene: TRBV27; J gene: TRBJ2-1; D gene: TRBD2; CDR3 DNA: TGTGCCAGCAGTCCGGGACTAGCGGAGAGTTATTCCTACAATGAGCAGTTCTTC; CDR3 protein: CASSPGLAESYSYNEQFF
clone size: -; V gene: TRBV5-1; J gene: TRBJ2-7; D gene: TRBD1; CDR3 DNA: TGCGCCAGTAGAAATGGGACAGGGGCATTCTACGAGCAGTACTTC; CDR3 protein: CASRNGTGAFYEQYF
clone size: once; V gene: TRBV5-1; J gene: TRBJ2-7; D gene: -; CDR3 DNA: TGCGCCAGCAGCTTATGGACGGGAATAGCCTACGAGCAGTACTTC; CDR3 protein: CASSLWTGIAYEQYF
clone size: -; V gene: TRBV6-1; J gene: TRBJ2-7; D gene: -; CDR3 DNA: TGTGCCAGCAGGGGGGTCCTAGGGAATCGCTACGAGCAGTACTTC; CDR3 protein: CASRGVLGNRYEQYF
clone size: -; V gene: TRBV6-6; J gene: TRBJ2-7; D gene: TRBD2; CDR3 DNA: TGTGCCAGCACCGCGGGGGGGCAAAACGAGCAGTACTTC; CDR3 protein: CASTAGGQNEQYF
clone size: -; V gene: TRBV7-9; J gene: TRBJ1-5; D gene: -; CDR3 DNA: TGTGCCAGCAGCGGGTTCGGGGGGCAGTCCAATCAGCCCCAGCATTTT; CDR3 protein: CASSGFGGQSNQPQHF
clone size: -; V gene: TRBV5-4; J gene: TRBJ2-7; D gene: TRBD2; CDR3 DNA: TGTGCCAGCAGCTTGATAGCGGGAAACGAGCAGTACTTC; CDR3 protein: CASSLIAGNEQYF
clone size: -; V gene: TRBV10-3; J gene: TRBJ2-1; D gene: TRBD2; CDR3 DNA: TGTGCCATCAGTGGAACCCTAGCGGAGTCATACAATGAGCAGTTCTTC; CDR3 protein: CAISGTLAESYNEQFF
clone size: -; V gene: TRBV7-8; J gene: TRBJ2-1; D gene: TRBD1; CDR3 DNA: TGTGCCAGCAGGTCCGGGACAGGGGGCCACAGCGCCTACAATGAGCAGTTCTTC; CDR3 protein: CASRSGTGGHSAYNEQFF
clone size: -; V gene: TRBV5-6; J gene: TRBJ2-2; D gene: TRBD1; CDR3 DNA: TGTGCCAGCAGCCTGGGACAGGGGTCGGGGGAGCTGTTTTTT; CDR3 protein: CASSLGQGSGELFF